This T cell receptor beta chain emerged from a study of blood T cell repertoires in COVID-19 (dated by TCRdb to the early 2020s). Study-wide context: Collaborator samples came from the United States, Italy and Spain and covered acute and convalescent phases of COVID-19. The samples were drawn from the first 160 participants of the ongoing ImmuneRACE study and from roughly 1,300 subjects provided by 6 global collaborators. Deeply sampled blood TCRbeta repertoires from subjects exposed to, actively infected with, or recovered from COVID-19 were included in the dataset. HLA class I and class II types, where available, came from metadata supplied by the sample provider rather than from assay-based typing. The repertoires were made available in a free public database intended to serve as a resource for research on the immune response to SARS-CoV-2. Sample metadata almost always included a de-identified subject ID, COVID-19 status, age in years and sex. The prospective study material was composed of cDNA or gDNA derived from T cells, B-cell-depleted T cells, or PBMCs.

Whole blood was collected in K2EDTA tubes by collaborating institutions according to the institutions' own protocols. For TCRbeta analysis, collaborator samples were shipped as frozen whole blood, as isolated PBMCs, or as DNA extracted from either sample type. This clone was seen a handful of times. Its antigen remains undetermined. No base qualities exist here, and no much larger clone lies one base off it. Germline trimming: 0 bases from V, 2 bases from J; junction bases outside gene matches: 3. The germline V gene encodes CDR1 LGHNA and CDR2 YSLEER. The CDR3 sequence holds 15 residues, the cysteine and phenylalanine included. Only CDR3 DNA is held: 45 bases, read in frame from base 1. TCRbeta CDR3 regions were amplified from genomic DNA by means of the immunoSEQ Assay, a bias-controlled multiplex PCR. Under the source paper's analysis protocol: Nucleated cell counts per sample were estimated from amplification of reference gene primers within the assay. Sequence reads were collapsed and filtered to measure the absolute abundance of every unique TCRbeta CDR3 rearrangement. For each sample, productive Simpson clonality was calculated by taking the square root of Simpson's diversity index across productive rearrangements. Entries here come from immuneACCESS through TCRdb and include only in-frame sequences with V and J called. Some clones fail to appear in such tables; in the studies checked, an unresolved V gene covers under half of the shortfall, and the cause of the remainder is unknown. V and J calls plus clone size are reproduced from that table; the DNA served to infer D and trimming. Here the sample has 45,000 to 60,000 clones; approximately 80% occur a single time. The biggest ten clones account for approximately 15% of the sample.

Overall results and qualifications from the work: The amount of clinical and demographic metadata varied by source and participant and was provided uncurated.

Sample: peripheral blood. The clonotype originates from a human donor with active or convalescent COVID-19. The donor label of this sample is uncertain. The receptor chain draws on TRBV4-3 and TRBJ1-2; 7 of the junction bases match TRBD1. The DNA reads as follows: TGCGCCAGCAGCCAAGAACTACAGGGGAACTATGGCTACACCTTC. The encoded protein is CASSQELQGNYGYTF.